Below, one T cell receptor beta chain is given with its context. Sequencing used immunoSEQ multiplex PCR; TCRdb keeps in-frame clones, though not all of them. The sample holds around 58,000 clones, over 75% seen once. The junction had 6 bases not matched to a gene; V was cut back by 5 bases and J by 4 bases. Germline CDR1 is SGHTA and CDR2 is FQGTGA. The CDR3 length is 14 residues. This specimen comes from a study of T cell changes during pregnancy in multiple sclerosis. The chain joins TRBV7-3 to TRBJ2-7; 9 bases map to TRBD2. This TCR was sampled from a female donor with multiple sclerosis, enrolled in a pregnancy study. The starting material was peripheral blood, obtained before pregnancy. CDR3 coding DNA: TGTGCCAGCAGCCCCCATAGCGGGGGTTACGAGCAGTACTTC. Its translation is CASSPHSGGYEQYF.